This T cell receptor (beta chain) appears in the sequencing data of a study of blood T cell repertoires in COVID-19. Turning to the study itself: The study drew acute and convalescent COVID-19 samples from the United States, Italy and Spain.

Only in-frame clones appear in the TCRdb table, and some are missing; sequencing was by immunoSEQ multiplex PCR. This table holds tens of thousands of clones, approximately 83% found once. The CDR3 spans 15 residues. The V gene end was trimmed by 4 bases and the J gene end by 6 bases; junction bases not matched to a gene: 6. The V gene's germline CDR1 is MNHEY and CDR2 SVGEGT. This clone has more than one count but fewer than ten. Specimen: peripheral blood. V usage is TRBV6-2 or TRBV6-3 and J usage is TRBJ2-1; TRBD1 agrees at 10 bases. The sequence derives from a human donor in a cohort sampled during active COVID-19. CDR3: CASSFSRTGGNEQFF. In nucleotides, the CDR3 is TGTGCCAGCAGTTTCTCCCGGACAGGGGGCAATGAGCAGTTCTTC.